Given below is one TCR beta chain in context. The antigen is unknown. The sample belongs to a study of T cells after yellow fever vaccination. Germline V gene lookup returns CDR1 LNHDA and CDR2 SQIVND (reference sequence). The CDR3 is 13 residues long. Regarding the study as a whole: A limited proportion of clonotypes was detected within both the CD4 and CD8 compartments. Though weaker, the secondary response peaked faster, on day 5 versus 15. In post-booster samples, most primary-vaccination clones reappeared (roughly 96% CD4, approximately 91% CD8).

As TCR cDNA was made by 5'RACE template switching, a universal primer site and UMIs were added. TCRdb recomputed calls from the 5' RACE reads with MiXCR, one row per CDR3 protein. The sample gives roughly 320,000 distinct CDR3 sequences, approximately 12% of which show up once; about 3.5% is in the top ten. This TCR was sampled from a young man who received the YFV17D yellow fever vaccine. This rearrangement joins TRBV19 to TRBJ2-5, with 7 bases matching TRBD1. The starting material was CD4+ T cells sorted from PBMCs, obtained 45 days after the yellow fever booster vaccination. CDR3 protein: CATGTVNQETQYF. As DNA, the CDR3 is TGTGCGACCGGGACAGTCAACCAAGAGACCCAGTACTTC. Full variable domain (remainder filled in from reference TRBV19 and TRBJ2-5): DGGITQSPKYLFRKEGQNVTLSCEQNLNHDAMYWYRQDPGQGLRLIYYSQIVNDFQKGDIAEGYSVSREKKESFPLTVTSAQKNPTAFYLCATGTVNQETQYFGPGTRLLVL.